Presented here are 23 T cell receptor beta chains from one specimen sequenced in a study of OX40 agonist ivuxolimab in advanced cancers. Produced via immunoSEQ multiplex PCR; TCRdb's table is partial and in-frame only. Here the sample spans tens of thousands of clones, more than 75% being singletons. This specimen was CD4+ or CD8+ T cells sorted from blood, taken in a trial of the OX40 agonist ivuxolimab. The receptors come from an adult with an advanced solid tumor such as melanoma, head and neck, liver or kidney cancer.

V usage is TRBV7-3 and J usage is TRBJ2-3; D ambiguous. V lost 5 bases and J lost 4, with 19 bases in between. CDR3 length equals 16 residues. Germline CDR1 reads SGHTA; CDR2 reads FQGTGA. The CDR3 bases are TGTGCCAGCAGCCCCGGACCCGATCGCAGTGCAGATACGCAGTATTTT. Translating it yields CASSPGPDRSADTQYF.

The J gene is TRBJ2-3, the V gene TRBV4-2; 7 bases fit TRBD1. CDR3 length equals 14 residues. The trim removed 2 bases at V and 5 bases at J, leaving 4 bases unmatched. Germline V lookup: CDR1 LGHNA, CDR2 YNFKEQ. The CDR3 sequence: CASSQTTGVDTQYF. Here the CDR3 DNA reads TGTGCCAGCAGCCAAACTACAGGGGTAGATACGCAGTATTTT.

This clone was found a few times. The chain couples TRBV9 to TRBJ1-5; D not certain. Germline V gene data show CDR1 as SGDLS and CDR2 as YYNGEE. V lost 4 bases to trimming and J lost 0 bases, with 5 bases between them. The CDR3 has 13 residues. The CDR3 here is CASSKDSNQPQHF. CDR3 nucleotides: TGTGCCAGCAGCAAAGATAGCAATCAGCCCCAGCATTTT.

The rearrangement uses TRBV2 and TRBJ1-2, with a weak D call TRBD1 (6 bases). The CDR3 has 12 amino acids. Germline CDR1 reads SNHLY; CDR2 reads FYNNEI. The germline V and J ends were trimmed by 10 bases and 1 base, with 10 bases remaining between them. As DNA, the CDR3 is TGTGCCACCACAGGGTTTAACTATGGCTACACCTTC. Amino acid sequence: CATTGFNYGYTF.

The chain joins TRBV5-1 to TRBJ2-7; 9 bases map to TRBD2. V lost 4 bases, J lost 0 bases, and 5 bases stayed unmatched. Germline values: CDR1 SGHRS, CDR2 YFSETQ. The CDR3 is 15 residues long. DNA of the CDR3: TGCGCCAGCAGCCAGACTAGCGGAAACTCCTACGAGCAGTACTTC. Translation: CASSQTSGNSYEQYF.

This clone occurred a few times. This chain joins TRBV7-3 and TRBJ2-2, with 14 bases lining up with TRBD2. Germline CDR1 and CDR2: SGHTA and FQGTGA. The junction had 5 bases not matched to a gene; V was cut back by 0 bases and J by 5 bases. The CDR3 length is 18 residues. The CDR3 bases are TGTGCCAGCAGCTTAACCGGGACTAGCGGGAGTAGGACCGGGGAGCTGTTTTTT. Protein: CASSLTGTSGSRTGELFF.

This chain connects TRBV7-3 to TRBJ2-2; a weak D match, TRBD2 (5 bases). Germline CDR1 is SGHTA and CDR2 is FQGTGA. This CDR3 has 14 residues. Trimming stripped 6 bases from V and 3 bases from J, with 11 bases between. CDR3 amino acids: CASRPGLDTGELFF. In nucleotides, the CDR3 is TGTGCCAGCAGACCTGGACTTGACACCGGGGAGCTGTTTTTT. Full variable domain (outside the CDR3, taken from reference TRBV7-3 and TRBJ2-2): GAGVSQTPSNKVTEKGKYVELRCDPISGHTALYWYRQSLGQGPEFLIYFQGTGAADDSGLPNDRFFAVRPEGSVSTLKIQRTERGDSAVYLCASRPGLDTGELFFGEGSRLTVL.

This clone was counted once. V and J are TRBV7-3 and TRBJ2-2; tentatively, D is TRBD1 (5 bases). This CDR3 is 13 amino acids long. Deletions cut 4 bases from V and 9 bases from J, with 12 bases between. Germline loops: CDR1 SGHTA, CDR2 FQGTGA. The CDR3 region is CASSSQGARELFF. For the CDR3, the DNA is TGTGCCAGCAGCTCCCAGGGTGCCCGGGAGCTGTTTTTT.

This clone came up a few times. The rearrangement uses TRBV28 and TRBJ1-2, with D possibly being TRBD1 (6 bases). V lost 4 bases, J lost 8 bases, and 11 bases lay in between. The CDR3 totals 12 residues. CDR1 and CDR2 (germline): MDHEN, SYDVKM. CDR3 DNA: TGTGCCAGCAGTTCACAGGGACGGGGCTACACCTTC. Encoded protein: CASSSQGRGYTF.

The chain employs TRBV14 and TRBJ1-2, with D uncertain. This CDR3 has 13 amino acids. Germline CDR1 and CDR2: SGHDN and FVKESK. Trimming cost V 5 bases and J 5 bases, with 12 bases left between them. The CDR3 region has the DNA TGTGCCAGCAGCTCACAGAGAATGTATGGCTACACCTTC. Protein product: CASSSQRMYGYTF.

The chain has TRBV5-5 and TRBJ1-5; TRBD1 is a possible D gene (5 bases). V lost 0 bases and J 3 bases, leaving 10 bases between the germline ends. Germline CDR1 reads SGHKS; CDR2 reads YYEKEE (reference sequence). The CDR3 consists of 15 residues. CDR3 DNA sequence: TGTGCCAGCAGCTTGGCGGGACGGTACAATCAGCCCCAGCATTTT. This codes for CASSLAGRYNQPQHF.

The V call is TRBV18, the J call TRBJ2-1; 8 bases agree with TRBD1. After removal of 1 base from V and 2 bases from J, the junction contained 4 bases not matched to a gene. Germline V gene sequence: CDR1 KGHSH, CDR2 LQKENI. The CDR3 is 16 amino acids. CDR3 sequence: CASSPLTQGAYNEQFF. The CDR3 region has the DNA TGTGCCAGCTCACCACTAACACAGGGGGCCTACAATGAGCAGTTCTTC.

This clone was detected only once. The V call is TRBV18, the J call TRBJ1-4, with D unclear. The CDR3 runs to 13 residues. Per the germline V gene, CDR1 is KGHSH and CDR2 is LQKENI. The V end lost 2 bases, the J end lost 2 bases, and 3 bases lay between the germline ends. The CDR3 reads CASSPVTNEKLFF. The CDR3 DNA reads as TGTGCCAGCTCACCAGTGACTAATGAAAAACTGTTTTTT.

The rearrangement uses TRBV7-2 and TRBJ2-3; D not certain. The germline V gene encodes CDR1 SGHTA and CDR2 FQGNSA. Trimming left V 3 bases short and J 4 bases short, with 8 bases between. There are 13 residues in the CDR3. The DNA for the CDR3 is TGTGCCAGCAGCTTGTTTGAGGCAGATACGCAGTATTTT. Protein product: CASSLFEADTQYF. The whole variable domain, remainder taken from reference TRBV7-2 and TRBJ2-3, is GAGVSQSPSNKVTEKGKDVELRCDPISGHTALYWYRQSLGQGLEFLIYFQGNSAPDKSGLPSDRFSAERTGGSVSTLTIQRTQQEDSAVYLCASSLFEADTQYFGPGTRLTVL.

The rearrangement uses TRBV5-1 and TRBJ2-1; perhaps D is TRBD1 or TRBD2 (5 bases each). CDR1 and CDR2 from the germline V gene are SGHRS and YFSETQ. This CDR3 region has 14 residues. V lost 2 bases, J lost 6 bases, and 12 bases lay in between. CDR3 nucleotides: TGCGCCAGCAGCTTCGGGACGTCTCTCAATGAGCAGTTCTTC. This codes for CASSFGTSLNEQFF.

The rearrangement joins TRBV9 to TRBJ1-1; the D gene is possibly TRBD1 (5 bases). Per germline, CDR1 SGDLS and CDR2 YYNGEE. The CDR3 spans 16 residues. The V gene lost 4 bases and the J gene lost 0 bases, with 16 bases spanning the gap. The CDR3 spells CASSLGPTFLNTEAFF. Here the CDR3 DNA reads TGTGCCAGCAGCCTGGGACCAACCTTCTTGAACACTGAAGCTTTCTTT.

The CDR3 region is CSARGTSGEQYF. CDR3 DNA sequence: TGCAGCGCCCGAGGGACTAGCGGGGAGCAGTACTTC. This chain links TRBV29-1 with TRBJ2-7; 12 bases are shared with TRBD2. V was clipped by 7 bases and J by 7 bases; unmatched bases: 5. Germline loops: CDR1 SQVTM, CDR2 ANQGSEA. This CDR3 is built from 12 residues.

The V call is TRBV29-1, the J call TRBJ1-3; the D gene is possibly TRBD1 (6 bases). This CDR3 has 14 amino acids. Between the trimmed V and J ends, which lost 3 bases and 4 bases, there was a span of 13 bases. Germline loops: CDR1 SQVTM, CDR2 ANQGSEA. Here the CDR3 reads CSVDMTGGGNTIYF. The DNA of the CDR3 is TGCAGCGTTGATATGACCGGGGGCGGAAACACCATATATTTT.

The chain uses TRBV10-2 and TRBJ2-1; TRBD1 aligns across 8 bases. Germline CDR1 reads WSHSY; CDR2 reads SAAADI. This CDR3 is built from 13 residues. V lost 5 bases, J lost 4 bases, and 1 base stayed unmatched. As DNA, the CDR3 is TGCGCCAGCAGTCACAGGGGGTACAATGAGCAGTTCTTC. Encoded protein: CASSHRGYNEQFF.

The chain has TRBV28 and TRBJ2-1; D is possibly TRBD1 (6 bases). Germline V gene data show CDR1 as MDHEN and CDR2 as SYDVKM. The CDR3 has 11 residues. The V end lost 6 bases, the J end lost 12 bases, and 12 bases lay between the germline ends. CDR3 region: CASSPDRLQFF. The CDR3 bases are TGTGCCAGCAGCCCGGACAGATTGCAGTTCTTC.

The chain employs TRBV18 and TRBJ2-1; 11 positions agree with TRBD1. The length of the CDR3 is 14 residues. J was trimmed by 14 bases and V by 0 bases; bases with no gene match: 6. Germline CDR1 reads KGHSH; CDR2 reads LQKENI. CDR3 coding DNA: TGTGCCAGCTCACCACCGTCTGGGGACAGGGGGGAGTTCTTC. This sequence encodes CASSPPSGDRGEFF.

This clone was counted once. J is TRBJ1-4 and V is TRBV19; the D gene is possibly TRBD1 (5 bases). The CDR3 sequence is 13 residues long. Trimming pared 5 bases from V and 8 bases from J, leaving 12 bases between. The germline gives CDR1 LNHDA, CDR2 SQIVND (reference sequence). The CDR3 bases are TGTGCCAGTAGTCCGGGGACTGGGGAAAAACTGTTTTTT. Its translation: CASSPGTGEKLFF.

V is TRBV5-1 and J is TRBJ2-3; D is unresolved. This CDR3 is 15 amino acids long. Between the trimmed V and J ends, which lost 5 bases and 0 bases, there was a span of 13 bases. Germline loops: CDR1 SGHRS, CDR2 YFSETQ. CDR3 amino acids: CASRKKPASTDTQYF. The CDR3 DNA sequence: TGCGCCAGCAGGAAGAAACCCGCTAGCACAGATACGCAGTATTTT. The full variable domain, its missing parts supplied by reference TRBV5-1 and TRBJ2-3, is KAGVTQTPRYLIKTRGQQVTLSCSPISGHRSVSWYQQTPGQGLQFLFEYFSETQRNKGNFPGRFSGRQFSNSRSEMNVSTLELGDSALYLCASRKKPASTDTQYFGPGTRLTVL.